This TCR beta chain emerged from a study of blood T cell repertoires in COVID-19. Study-wide context: There were acute and convalescent COVID-19 samples, and they came from the United States, Italy and Spain.

The sample holds a few counts of this clone. The CDR3 is made up of 13 amino acids. The V gene's germline CDR1 is SGHRS and CDR2 YFSETQ. V lost 2 bases, J lost 5 bases, and 7 bases lay in between. In the original processing: Nucleated cell counts were estimated from reference gene primer amplification. Using immunoSEQ multiplex PCR, the repertoire was profiled, and TCRdb retains in-frame clones only, with some absent. V, J and clone size were drawn from that table, and D and trimming were deduced from the DNA. This table holds around 150,000 clones, 70% to 85% found once. V and J are TRBV5-1 and TRBJ2-2, with a possible D match to TRBD1 (6 bases). Sequences were obtained from peripheral blood. This TCR derives from an elderly woman with acute or convalescent COVID-19. In nucleotides, the CDR3 is TGCGCCAGCAGCTTACAGGGTACCGGGGAGCTGTTTTTT. Translating gives CASSLQGTGELFF.